This T cell receptor beta chain was obtained from a study of cytomegalovirus exposure and HLA in healthy donors. Looking at the study overall: About 85 million unique TCR sequences came from HLA-typed donors in an early release.

60 Vbeta and 13 Jbeta primers were used in PCR. Only in-frame clones appear in the TCRdb table, and some are missing; sequencing was by immunoSEQ multiplex PCR. The sample totals 200,000 to 250,000 clones. This CDR3 is built from 13 residues. The V end lost 0 bases, the J end lost 6 bases, and 9 bases lay between the germline ends. The V gene's germline CDR1 is WNHNN and CDR2 SYGVQD (reference sequence). Material: PBMCs. The rearrangement joins TRBV10-1 to TRBJ2-7; D is perhaps TRBD2 (5 bases). This sequence originates from a girl aged 2-10 years in good health and CMV-seropositive. The CDR3 loop reads CASSESGRGEQYF. As DNA, the CDR3 is TGCGCCAGCAGTGAGTCCGGACGGGGCGAGCAGTACTTC.